These 30 T cell receptor beta chains originate from one sample sequenced in a study of STAT3 mutations in large granular lymphocyte leukemia. Whole-study results and caveats: At least one immunodominant TCR beta clonotype appeared in every T-cell large granular lymphocyte leukemia patient.

Their cognate antigens are unknown. Measured with immunoSEQ multiplex PCR; TCRdb has only the in-frame clones, and not every one. The sample includes roughly 46,000 clones, 81% of them seen just once. The sample consisted of PBMCs. These receptors were obtained from a human donor with T large granular lymphocyte leukemia. Some clones in this sample may be carry-over from other donors' samples.

CDR3 nucleotides: TGCACCACCTCAGCGGGGCCGGGGGCGATAGAGACCCAGTACTTC. This encodes CTTSAGPGAIETQYF. V gene TRBV1 combines with J gene TRBJ2-5; TRBD2 is the table's D call, not checked against the DNA. TRBV1 is deemed a pseudogene. This CDR3 has 15 amino acids.

V usage is TRBV11-2 and J usage is TRBJ2-7; no clear D gene. The CDR3 totals 12 residues. Germline loops: CDR1 SGHAT, CDR2 FQNNGV. V lost 5 bases, J lost 0 bases, and 5 bases lay in between. In DNA form, the CDR3 reads TGTGCCAGCAGCCTTTCCTCCTACGAGCAGTACGTC. Translated, it gives CASSLSSYEQYV.

CDR3 DNA sequence: TGTGCCAGCAGCCTAGGGACAGTTCCCTATGGCTACACCTTC. Its protein is CASSLGTVPYGYTF. This rearrangement joins TRBV5-4 to TRBJ1-2; 7 bases fit TRBD1. J gave up 4 bases and V 4 bases, and 7 bases lay outside the gene matches. This CDR3 has 14 amino acids. Germline CDR1 SGHNT, CDR2 YYREEE (reference sequence).

The V and J genes are TRBV9 and TRBJ2-6, with 9 positions matching TRBD1. J gave up 0 bases and V 2 bases, and 12 bases lay outside the gene matches. Germline loops: CDR1 SGDLS, CDR2 YYNGEE. The CDR3 spans 20 residues. As DNA, the CDR3 is TGTGCCAGCAGCGTTCCCCCCGGGACAGGGCCCAGCTCTGGGGCCAACGTCCTGACTTTC. This sequence encodes CASSVPPGTGPSSGANVLTF.

The chain recombines TRBV7-8 with TRBJ1-3; 9 bases align to TRBD1. The CDR3 is 15 amino acids. V trimming: 5 bases; J trimming: 0 bases; junction bases outside the gene matches: 2. Germline CDR1 and CDR2: SGHVS and FQNEAQ. CDR3: CASSRDRASGNTIYF. CDR3 sequence (DNA): TGTGCCAGCAGCCGGGACAGGGCCTCTGGAAACACCATATATTTT.

A few counts support this clone. This chain connects TRBV7-8 to TRBJ1-2; D not certain. CDR1 and CDR2 from the germline V gene are SGHVS and FQNEAQ. The V gene lost 1 base and the J gene lost 0 bases, with 6 bases spanning the gap. This CDR3 has 14 amino acids. Here the CDR3 reads CASSLDSPNYGYTF. CDR3 in DNA: TGTGCCAGCAGCTTAGACAGCCCTAACTATGGCTACACCTTC. Full variable domain (outside the CDR3, taken from reference TRBV7-8 and TRBJ1-2): GAGVSQSPRYKVAKRGQDVALRCDPISGHVSLFWYQQALGQGPEFLTYFQNEAQLDKSGLPSDRFFAERPEGSVSTLKIQRTQQEDSAVYLCASSLDSPNYGYTFGSGTRLTVV.

This sequence joins TRBV4-2 and TRBJ2-3; tentatively, D is TRBD2 (5 bases). This CDR3 is 15 amino acids long. V lost 0 bases and J 0 bases, leaving 7 bases between the germline ends. Germline V CDR1 and CDR2: LGHNA, YNFKEQ. CDR3 region: CASSQEGASTDTQYF. In nucleotides, the CDR3 is TGTGCCAGCAGCCAAGAGGGAGCTAGCACAGATACGCAGTATTTT.

In the case of this clone: The same CDR3 is also encoded by other DNA sequences in this sample. The rearrangement links TRBV15 to TRBJ1-5; D is possibly TRBD1 (6 bases). The CDR3 totals 14 residues. Trimming removed 1 base at V and 2 bases at J, with 6 bases between. Per the germline V gene, CDR1 is LNHNV and CDR2 is YYDKDF (reference sequence). The CDR3 region is CATSRGQGNQPQHF. The CDR3 nucleotides read TGTGCCACCAGCAGAGGACAGGGCAATCAGCCCCAGCATTTT.

This clone was detected once. The chain recombines TRBV9 with TRBJ1-1; maybe TRBD1 (5 bases). Germline loops: CDR1 SGDLS, CDR2 YYNGEE. The V and J ends lost 0 bases and 1 base respectively, with 7 bases between them. The CDR3 length is 14 residues. The DNA of the CDR3 is TGTGCCAGCAGCGTAGCCGACAGGAACACTGAAGCTTTCTTT. This translates into CASSVADRNTEAFF.

This chain joins TRBV11-2 and TRBJ2-1, with 16 bases aligning to TRBD2. Germline assignment: CDR1 SGHAT and CDR2 FQNNGV. This CDR3 has 17 amino acids. V shed 4 bases and J 7 bases; nucleotides not matched to a gene: 7. Written as DNA, the CDR3 is TGTGCCAGCAGCTCAATCGGGACTAGCGGGGGGGGTAATGAGCAGTTCTTC. It encodes CASSSIGTSGGGNEQFF.

The gene calls are TRBV20-1 and TRBJ1-2; no definite D call. From germline, CDR1 is DFQATT and CDR2 SNEGSKA (reference sequence). With 8 bases removed from V and 3 bases from J, the gap between germline ends came to 10 bases. This CDR3 contains 11 residues. CDR3 in amino acids: CSSSNDYGYTF. DNA for the CDR3: TGCAGTTCGTCGAACGACTATGGCTACACCTTC.

The chain uses TRBV28 and TRBJ2-6; 10 nucleotides match TRBD1. Germline CDR1 MDHEN, CDR2 SYDVKM. The CDR3 loop spans 20 amino acids. Germline trimming cut 3 bases from V and 4 bases from J; bases unmatched to any gene: 15. CDR3 nucleotide sequence: TGTGCCAGCAGTTTGGCCCTGGGGACAGGGGCGACACCAGGGGCCAACGTCCTGACTTTC. Its translation: CASSLALGTGATPGANVLTF.

V and J are TRBV7-9 and TRBJ1-6; the match to TRBD1 covers 9 bases. Germline trimming cut 5 bases from V and 7 bases from J; bases unmatched to any gene: 6. The CDR3 contains 15 residues. Germline V CDR1 and CDR2: SEHNR, FQNEAQ (reference sequence). CDR3 loop: CASSPQGQGNSPLHF. The CDR3 nucleotides are TGTGCCAGCAGCCCGCAGGGACAGGGAAATTCACCCCTCCACTTT.

The J gene is TRBJ2-1, the V gene TRBV14; TRBD1 matches at 8 bases. The CDR3 is 15 residues long. Trimming cost V 6 bases and J 2 bases; bases outside gene matches: 6. Germline CDR1 SGHDN, CDR2 FVKESK. This CDR3 is CASSYDRGAYNEQFF. CDR3 DNA sequence: TGTGCCAGCAGTTATGACAGGGGCGCCTACAATGAGCAGTTCTTC.

The genes are TRBV9 and TRBJ1-6; D unclear. The CDR3 is 15 amino acids. Germline V CDR1 and CDR2: SGDLS, YYNGEE. The V gene lost 0 bases and the J gene lost 6 bases, with 10 bases spanning the gap. The CDR3: CASSVGKGSNSPLHF. CDR3 DNA: TGTGCCAGCAGCGTAGGGAAGGGAAGTAATTCACCCCTCCACTTT.

V and J are TRBV27 and TRBJ1-6; 8 positions match TRBD1. In germline, CDR1 is MNHEY, CDR2 SMNVEV (reference sequence). V lost 4 bases to trimming and J lost 8 bases; unmatched junction nucleotides: 7. The CDR3 has 15 amino acids. CDR3 sequence (DNA): TGTGCCAGCAGTTCACGGACAGGGAGGGATTCACCCCTCCACTTT. Encoded protein: CASSSRTGRDSPLHF.

The chain recombines TRBV4-2 with TRBJ2-4; the D gene is possibly TRBD2 (6 bases). V lost 0 bases to trimming and J lost 6 bases, with 15 bases between them. Germline V gives CDR1 LGHNA, CDR2 YNFKEQ. The CDR3 is 16 residues long. This chain's CDR3 is CASSQEKTSTGNIQYF. CDR3 nucleotide sequence: TGTGCCAGCAGCCAAGAAAAAACTAGCACAGGAAACATTCAGTACTTC.

The chain couples TRBV18 to TRBJ1-1, with D perhaps matching TRBD1 (5 bases). V gave up 0 bases and J gave up 0 bases, with 20 bases separating them. The CDR3 consists of 19 residues. In germline, CDR1 is KGHSH, CDR2 LQKENI. CDR3 DNA: TGTGCCAGCTCACCACCTCCTAGGGGCCTCGGGGGAATGAACACTGAAGCTTTCTTT. It codes for CASSPPPRGLGGMNTEAFF.

This chain joins TRBV6-6 and TRBJ2-2; D possibly corresponds to TRBD1 (6 bases). This CDR3 comprises 13 residues. The germline V and J ends were trimmed by 7 bases and 7 bases, with 13 bases remaining between them. CDR1 is MNHNY, CDR2 SVGAGI, per germline (reference sequence). CDR3: CASKGEGVGELFF. The CDR3 nucleotides read TGTGCCAGCAAGGGGGAAGGAGTCGGGGAGCTGTTTTTT.

The chain uses TRBV9 and TRBJ1-2; a weak D match, TRBD1 (5 bases). The V gene lost 2 bases and the J gene lost 3 bases, with 11 bases spanning the gap. Germline V lookup: CDR1 SGDLS, CDR2 YYNGEE. The CDR3 is made up of 14 amino acids. CDR3 region: CASSVDKGHYGYTF. In DNA, the CDR3 is TGTGCCAGCAGCGTGGACAAGGGACACTATGGCTACACCTTC.

This clone was picked up one time. This sequence joins TRBV10-1 and TRBJ2-7, with no clear D. The CDR3 length is 16 residues. V lost 0 bases and J lost 0, with 12 bases in between. Germline loops: CDR1 WNHNN, CDR2 SYGVQD (reference sequence). The CDR3 DNA reads TGCGCCAGCAGTGAGTCGGGCCCCACCCGCTCCTACGAGCAGTACTTC. It specifies CASSESGPTRSYEQYF.

V is TRBV5-5 and J is TRBJ2-3; D is ambiguous. The CDR3 has 12 residues. V gave up 2 bases and J gave up 6 bases, with 7 bases separating them. The germline V gene encodes CDR1 SGHKS and CDR2 YYEKEE (reference sequence). CDR3 region: CASSFRVDTQYF. The CDR3 nucleotides are TGTGCCAGCAGCTTTCGGGTGGATACGCAGTATTTT.

The rearrangement links TRBV7-9 to TRBJ1-2, with D possibly TRBD1 on 5 matching bases. The CDR3 contains 13 residues. The germline V and J ends were trimmed by 6 bases and 1 base, with 9 bases remaining between them. Per germline, CDR1 SEHNR and CDR2 FQNEAQ (reference sequence). The CDR3 reads CASRPDSNYGYTF. CDR3 nucleotides: TGTGCCAGCAGACCAGACAGTAACTATGGCTACACCTTC.

The V gene is TRBV13, the J gene TRBJ2-7, with D perhaps being TRBD1 or TRBD2 (5 bases each). CDR1 and CDR2 (germline): PRHDT, FYEKMQ (reference sequence). V lost 5 bases and J 2 bases, leaving 13 bases between the germline ends. The CDR3 sequence is 14 residues long. The CDR3 reads CASSRGRPTYEQYF. The CDR3 nucleotides are TGTGCCAGCAGCCGGGGACGTCCAACCTACGAGCAGTACTTC.

This chain joins TRBV18 and TRBJ1-2, with D possibly matching TRBD1 (5 bases). This CDR3 contains 15 residues. The germline V and J ends were trimmed by 5 bases and 5 bases, with 18 bases remaining between them. The germline gives CDR1 KGHSH, CDR2 LQKENI. As DNA, the CDR3 is TGTGCCAGCTCATCCTCCTTTGGAGGGGAGTATGGCTACACCTTC. Protein sequence: CASSSSFGGEYGYTF.

In DNA, the CDR3 is TGCGCCAGCAGCTTTGACAGGGCCTATGGCTACACCTTC. It translates to CASSFDRAYGYTF. This chain joins TRBV5-1 and TRBJ1-2, with 7 positions matching TRBD1. The ends lost 2 bases at V and 4 bases at J; junction bases unmatched: 2. The CDR3 is 13 residues long. Germline loops: CDR1 SGHRS, CDR2 YFSETQ. Using reference TRBV5-1 and TRBJ1-2 for the parts outside the CDR3, the full variable domain is KAGVTQTPRYLIKTRGQQVTLSCSPISGHRSVSWYQQTPGQGLQFLFEYFSETQRNKGNFPGRFSGRQFSNSRSEMNVSTLELGDSALYLCASSFDRAYGYTFGSGTRLTVV.

The rearrangement links TRBV6-5 to TRBJ1-1, with TRBD1 identical over 10 bases. Trimming cost V 6 bases and J 3 bases; bases outside gene matches: 1. The CDR3 runs 13 residues. Germline lookup yields CDR1 MNHEY and CDR2 SVGAGI. The CDR3 coding sequence is TGTGCCAGCAGAGGGACAGGGGACACTGAAGCTTTCTTT. Its protein product is CASRGTGDTEAFF.

V and J are TRBV6-1 and TRBJ2-2, with D perhaps matching TRBD1 (6 bases). CDR3 size: 16 residues. Trimming took off 1 base at V and 2 bases at J, with 11 bases between the two ends. Germline assignment: CDR1 MNHNS and CDR2 SASEGT. CDR3 sequence reads: CASSEGGTRNTGELFF. The CDR3 DNA sequence: TGTGCCAGCAGTGAAGGGGGGACACGTAACACCGGGGAGCTGTTTTTT.

This clone was observed a single time. The chain uses TRBV9 and TRBJ2-1, with TRBD2 identical over 7 bases. The V and J ends lost 0 bases and 7 bases, in that order; junction bases with no gene match: 7. In germline, CDR1 is SGDLS, CDR2 YYNGEE. The CDR3 has 15 amino acids. This CDR3 reads CASSVAGGGVNEQFF. In DNA, the CDR3 is TGTGCCAGCAGCGTAGCAGGTGGGGGGGTGAATGAGCAGTTCTTC.

This chain joins TRBV5-1 and TRBJ1-1; TRBD1 might be the D (6 bases). V dropped 3 bases and J dropped 4 bases, with 13 bases sitting between them. This CDR3 comprises 14 residues. Per the germline V gene, CDR1 is SGHRS and CDR2 is YFSETQ. The CDR3 DNA reads as TGCGCCAGCAGCTCCGGACAGCCGGTCACTGAAGCTTTCTTT. This codes for CASSSGQPVTEAFF.